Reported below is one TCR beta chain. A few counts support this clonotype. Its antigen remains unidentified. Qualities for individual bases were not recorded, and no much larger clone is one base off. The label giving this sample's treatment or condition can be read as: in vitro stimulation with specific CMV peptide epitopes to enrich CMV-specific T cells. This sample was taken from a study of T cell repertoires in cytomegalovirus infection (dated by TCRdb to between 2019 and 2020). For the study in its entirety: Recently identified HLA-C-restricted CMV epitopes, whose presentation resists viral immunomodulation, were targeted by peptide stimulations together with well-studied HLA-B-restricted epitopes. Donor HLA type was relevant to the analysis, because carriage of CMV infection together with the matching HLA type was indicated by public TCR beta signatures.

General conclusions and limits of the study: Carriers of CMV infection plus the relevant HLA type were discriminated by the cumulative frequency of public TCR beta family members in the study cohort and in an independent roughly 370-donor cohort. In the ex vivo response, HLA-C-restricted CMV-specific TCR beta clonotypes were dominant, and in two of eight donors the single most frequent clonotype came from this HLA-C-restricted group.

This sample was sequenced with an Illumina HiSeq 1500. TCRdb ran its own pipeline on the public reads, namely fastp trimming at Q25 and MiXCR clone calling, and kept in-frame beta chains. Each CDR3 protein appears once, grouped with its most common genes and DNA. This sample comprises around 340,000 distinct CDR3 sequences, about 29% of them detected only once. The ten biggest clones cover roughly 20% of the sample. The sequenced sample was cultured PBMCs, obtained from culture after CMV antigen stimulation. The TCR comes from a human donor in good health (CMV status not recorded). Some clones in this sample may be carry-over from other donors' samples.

The CDR3 region: CASSEAGLAFPHGYTF. Read as DNA, the sequence is TGTGCCAGCAGTGAAGCGGGGCTCGCGTTTCCTCATGGCTACACCTTC. The rearrangement joined TRBV6-1 to TRBJ1-2; possibly the D gene is TRBD1, per 5 matching bases. V gives up 0 bases and J gives up 6 bases, and the segment between their germline ends measures 17 bases. The germline V gene gives CDR1 as MNHNS and CDR2 as SASEGT. Including the terminal cysteine and phenylalanine, the CDR3 comprises 16 residues. Only CDR3 DNA remains: 48 bases, in frame from the first base.